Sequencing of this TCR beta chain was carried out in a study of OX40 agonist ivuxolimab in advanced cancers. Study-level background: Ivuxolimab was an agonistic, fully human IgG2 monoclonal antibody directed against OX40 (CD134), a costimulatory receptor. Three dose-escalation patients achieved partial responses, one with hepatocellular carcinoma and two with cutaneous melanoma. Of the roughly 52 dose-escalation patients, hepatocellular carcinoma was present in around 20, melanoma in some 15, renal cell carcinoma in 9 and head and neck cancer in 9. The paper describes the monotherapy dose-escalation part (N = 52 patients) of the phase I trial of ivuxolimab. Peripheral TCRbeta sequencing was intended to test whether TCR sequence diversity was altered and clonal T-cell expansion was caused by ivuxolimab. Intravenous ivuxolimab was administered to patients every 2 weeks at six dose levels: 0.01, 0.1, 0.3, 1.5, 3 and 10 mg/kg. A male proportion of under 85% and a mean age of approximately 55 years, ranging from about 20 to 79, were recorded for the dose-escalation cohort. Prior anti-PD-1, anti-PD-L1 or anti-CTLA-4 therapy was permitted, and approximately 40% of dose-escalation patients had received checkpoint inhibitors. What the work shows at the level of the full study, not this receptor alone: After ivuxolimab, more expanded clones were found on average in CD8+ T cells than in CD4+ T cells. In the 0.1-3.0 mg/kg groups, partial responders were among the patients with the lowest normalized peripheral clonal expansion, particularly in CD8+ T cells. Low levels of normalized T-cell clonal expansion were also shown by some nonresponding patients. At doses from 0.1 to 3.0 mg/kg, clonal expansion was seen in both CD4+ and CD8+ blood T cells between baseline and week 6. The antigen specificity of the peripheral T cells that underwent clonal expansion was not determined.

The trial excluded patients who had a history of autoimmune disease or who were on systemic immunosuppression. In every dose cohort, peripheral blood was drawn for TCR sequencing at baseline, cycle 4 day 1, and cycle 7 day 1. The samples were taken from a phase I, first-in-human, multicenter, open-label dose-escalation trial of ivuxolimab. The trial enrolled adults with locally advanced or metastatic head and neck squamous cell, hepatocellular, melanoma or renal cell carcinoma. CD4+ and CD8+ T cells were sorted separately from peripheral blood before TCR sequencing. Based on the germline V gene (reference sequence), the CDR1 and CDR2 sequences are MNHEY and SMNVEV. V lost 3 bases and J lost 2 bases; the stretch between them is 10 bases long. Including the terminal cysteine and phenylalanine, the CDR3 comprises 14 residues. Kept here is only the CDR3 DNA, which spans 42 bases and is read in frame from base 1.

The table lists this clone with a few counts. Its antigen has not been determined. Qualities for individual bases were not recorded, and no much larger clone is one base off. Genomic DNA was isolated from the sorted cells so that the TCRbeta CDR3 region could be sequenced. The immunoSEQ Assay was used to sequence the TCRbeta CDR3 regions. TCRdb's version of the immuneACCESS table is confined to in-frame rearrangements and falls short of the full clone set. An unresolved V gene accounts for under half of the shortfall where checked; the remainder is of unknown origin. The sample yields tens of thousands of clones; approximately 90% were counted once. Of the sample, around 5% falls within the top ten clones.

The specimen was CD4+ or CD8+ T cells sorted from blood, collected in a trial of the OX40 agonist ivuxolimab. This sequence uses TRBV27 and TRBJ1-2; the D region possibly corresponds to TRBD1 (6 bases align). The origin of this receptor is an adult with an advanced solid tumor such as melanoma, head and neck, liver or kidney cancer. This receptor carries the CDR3 CASSFRGGNYGYTF. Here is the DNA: TGTGCCAGCAGTTTTAGGGGGGGAAACTATGGCTACACCTTC.